These 20 T cell receptor beta chains were sequenced from one sample in a study of blood T cell repertoires in COVID-19. The method was immunoSEQ multiplex PCR; TCRdb's version includes in-frame clones alone and lacks a portion of them. The sample shows approximately 240,000 clones, 65% to 85% of them seen only once. Sequencing was performed on peripheral blood. These receptors originate from a woman aged 40 to 50 with active or convalescent COVID-19.

This clone was seen a handful of times. The V gene is TRBV5-1, the J gene TRBJ1-3; the D gene is possibly TRBD1 (5 bases). This CDR3 spans 14 amino acids. With 0 bases removed from V and 1 base from J, the gap between germline ends came to 5 bases. Germline CDR1 reads SGHRS; CDR2 reads YFSETQ. Here the CDR3 DNA reads TGCGCCAGCAGCTTGGGACAGTCTGGAAACACCATATATTTT. Residues: CASSLGQSGNTIYF.

The V and J genes are TRBV5-1 and TRBJ2-7, with D possibly being TRBD1 (5 bases). In germline, CDR1 is SGHRS, CDR2 YFSETQ. The CDR3 runs to 15 residues. V lost 0 bases, J lost 6 bases, and 16 bases lay in between. CDR3 bases: TGCGCCAGCAGCTTGGAAGGGGCCCAACTACGCGAGCAGTACTTC. The encoded protein is CASSLEGAQLREQYF.

V gene TRBV4-1 combines with J gene TRBJ2-2, with TRBD1 matching 8 bases. J lost 10 bases, V lost 5 bases, and 12 bases had no gene match. The V gene's germline CDR1 is MGHRA and CDR2 YSYEKL. This CDR3 comprises 15 residues. CDR3 bases: TGCGCCAGCAGCGCCCAACAGGGGGGTTCGGTGGAGCTGTTTTTT. This codes for CASSAQQGGSVELFF.

Of note for this clone: Additional DNA sequences in this sample encode the identical CDR3. The rearrangement uses TRBV5-4 and TRBJ2-3; TRBD2 agrees at 8 bases. Germline-derived CDR1 and CDR2 are SGHNT and YYREEE (reference sequence). V trimming: 4 bases; J trimming: 3 bases; junction bases outside the gene matches: 4. The CDR3 consists of 14 residues. The DNA for the CDR3 is TGTGCCAGCAGCCGGGGCGGGGGGACAGATACGCAGTATTTT. Protein: CASSRGGGTDTQYF.

CDR3 sequence reads: CASSQNAAGSGTEAFF. The CDR3 nucleotides are TGTGCCAGCAGCCAAAACGCGGCAGGGTCAGGCACTGAAGCTTTCTTT. The chain carries TRBV11-2 and TRBJ1-1, with D maybe TRBD1 (5 bases). The CDR3 is made up of 16 amino acids. Germline loops: CDR1 SGHAT, CDR2 FQNNGV. The germline V and J ends were trimmed by 5 bases and 4 bases, with 20 bases remaining between them.

The chain links TRBV5-5 to TRBJ1-2; the match to TRBD1 covers 9 bases. The CDR3 covers 15 residues. V was clipped by 4 bases and J by 0 bases; unmatched bases: 4. Germline CDR1 SGHKS, CDR2 YYEKEE (reference sequence). CDR3 amino acids: CASSLQGAANYGYTF. The CDR3 DNA reads as TGTGCCAGCAGCCTACAGGGGGCGGCTAACTATGGCTACACCTTC.

V usage is TRBV28 and J usage is TRBJ2-5; D unresolved. V lost 8 bases to trimming and J lost 7 bases, with 14 bases between them. This CDR3 is 12 amino acids long. Germline CDR1 reads MDHEN; CDR2 reads SYDVKM. The CDR3 DNA reads as TGTGCCAGCTCGACAACATGGGCGACCCAGTACTTC. Amino acid sequence: CASSTTWATQYF.

This clone turned up a few times. This CDR3 reads CASSSFRQGRKDTQYF. The CDR3 DNA is TGTGCCAGCAGTTCCTTTCGACAGGGAAGGAAAGATACGCAGTATTTT. The chain is built from TRBV28 and TRBJ2-3; 7 positions match TRBD1. The V gene end was trimmed by 4 bases and the J gene end by 5 bases; junction bases not matched to a gene: 12. CDR1 is MDHEN, CDR2 SYDVKM, per germline. CDR3 size: 16 residues.

The chain is built from TRBV5-1 and TRBJ2-1; no reliable D call. V lost 2 bases to trimming and J lost 6 bases, with 12 bases between them. This CDR3 has 14 residues. Germline assignment: CDR1 SGHRS and CDR2 YFSETQ. The DNA for the CDR3 is TGCGCCAGCAGCTTTAGTGCTAGTGGCAATGAGCAGTTCTTC. The encoded protein is CASSFSASGNEQFF.

The chain combines TRBV9 with TRBJ2-2, with 11 bases lining up with TRBD2. Per germline, CDR1 SGDLS and CDR2 YYNGEE. The CDR3 length is 15 residues. V was pared by 4 bases and J by 6 bases, with 5 bases of the junction left unmatched. The CDR3 region is CASSPGSGGAGELFF. CDR3 sequence (DNA): TGTGCCAGCAGCCCGGGTAGCGGGGGGGCCGGGGAGCTGTTTTTT.

V gene TRBV15 combines with J gene TRBJ1-5; D is ambiguous. Per germline, CDR1 LNHNV and CDR2 YYDKDF (reference sequence). V was clipped by 3 bases and J by 0 bases, with 12 bases between them. The CDR3 sequence is 16 residues long. The CDR3 coding sequence is TGTGCCACCAGCAGTATAGTTTTTTATAGCAATCAGCCCCAGCATTTT. It specifies CATSSIVFYSNQPQHF. The full variable domain, its missing parts supplied by reference TRBV15 and TRBJ1-5, is DAMVIQNPRYQVTQFGKPVTLSCSQTLNHNVMYWYQQKSSQAPKLLFHYYDKDFNNEADTPDNFQSRRPNTSFCFLDIRSPGLGDTAMYLCATSSIVFYSNQPQHFGDGTRLSIL.

This rearrangement joins TRBV5-4 to TRBJ2-1; the D gene is possibly TRBD2 (6 bases). V was pared by 4 bases and J by 2 bases, with 22 bases between. Germline V gives CDR1 SGHNT, CDR2 YYREEE (reference sequence). The CDR3 is 18 residues long. The CDR3 loop reads CASSRKTLASVAYNEQFF. The DNA for the CDR3 is TGTGCCAGCAGCAGAAAGACTCTAGCGAGTGTCGCCTACAATGAGCAGTTCTTC.

Only a few counts were recorded for this clone. The chain has TRBV28 and TRBJ1-2; 12 bases agree with TRBD1. In germline, CDR1 is MDHEN, CDR2 SYDVKM. V lost 3 bases and J lost 2; bases outside the gene matches: 7. The CDR3 loop spans 17 amino acids. The CDR3 nucleotides read TGTGCCAGCAGTTTTTCGGGACAGGGGGCCCGGAACTATGGCTACACCTTC. It is translated as CASSFSGQGARNYGYTF.

This sequence joins TRBV3-1 (or the pseudogene TRBV3-2) and TRBJ1-6; 7 nucleotides align to TRBD1. Germline V gives CDR1 LGHDT, CDR2 YNNKEL (reference sequence). J gave up 1 base and V 1 base, and 1 base lay outside the gene matches. The length of the CDR3 is 16 residues. The CDR3 loop is CASSQAGGSYNSPLHF. The CDR3 bases are TGTGCCAGCAGCCAAGCAGGGGGTTCCTATAATTCACCCCTCCACTTT.

In its sample, this clone was seen once. The rearrangement joins TRBV28 to TRBJ1-5, with D possibly matching TRBD1 (6 bases). This CDR3 is built from 16 residues. Germline V gene sequence: CDR1 MDHEN, CDR2 SYDVKM. Deletions cut 4 bases from V and 1 base from J, with 14 bases between. The CDR3 nucleotides are TGTGCCAGCAGTTCGACAGGCCAGGGAAGCAATCAGCCCCAGCATTTT. Translated, it gives CASSSTGQGSNQPQHF. The full variable domain, its missing parts supplied by reference TRBV28 and TRBJ1-5, is DVKVTQSSRYLVKRTGEKVFLECVQDMDHENMFWYRQDPGLGLRLIYFSYDVKMKEKGDIPEGYSVSREKKERFSLILESASTNQTSMYLCASSSTGQGSNQPQHFGDGTRLSIL.

The J gene is TRBJ2-3, the V gene TRBV30; the D gene is possibly TRBD2 (6 bases). V was cut by 2 bases and J by 3 bases, with 12 bases left in between. This CDR3 is built from 14 residues. The V gene's germline CDR1 is GTSNPN and CDR2 SVGIG (reference sequence). CDR3 nucleotides: TGTGCCTGGAGTTCCCTCGGGGGAACAGATACGCAGTATTTT. This sequence encodes CAWSSLGGTDTQYF.

As DNA, the CDR3 is TGTGCCAGCTGGGATAACAGGGGGCGGAGCACTGAAGCTTTCTTT. Its translation: CASWDNRGRSTEAFF. The chain joins TRBV28 to TRBJ1-1, with 9 bases identical to TRBD1. The CDR3 runs 15 residues. V lost 8 bases and J lost 4; bases outside the gene matches: 11. The germline V gene encodes CDR1 MDHEN and CDR2 SYDVKM.

The chain joins TRBV2 to TRBJ2-1, with TRBD2 matching over 10 bases. The germline CDR1 and CDR2 sequences are SNHLY and FYNNEI. The V gene end was trimmed by 7 bases and the J gene end by 10 bases; junction bases not matched to a gene: 1. The CDR3 sequence is 11 residues long. In DNA form, the CDR3 reads TGTGCCAGCAAACTAGCGGGGGAGCAGTTCTTC. Translating gives CASKLAGEQFF.

The DNA of the CDR3 is TGTGCCTGGGACAGGGATAATCAGCCCCAGCATTTT. It yields the protein CAWDRDNQPQHF. This chain joins TRBV30 and TRBJ1-5, with 7 positions matching TRBD1. This CDR3 comprises 12 residues. J gave up 4 bases and V 5 bases, and 2 bases lay outside the gene matches. CDR1 and CDR2 from the germline V gene are GTSNPN and SVGIG (reference sequence).

The rearrangement uses TRBV28 and TRBJ1-5, with D perhaps matching TRBD1 (5 bases). The CDR3 contains 18 residues. Trimming pared 6 bases from V and 0 bases from J, leaving 21 bases between. The germline CDR1 and CDR2 sequences are MDHEN and SYDVKM. The CDR3 DNA sequence: TGTGCCAGCAGCCCTTCAGCTAATCCACAGGTTAGCAATCAGCCCCAGCATTTT. Translation gives CASSPSANPQVSNQPQHF.